The rows below give T cell receptor beta chains drawn from one sample of a study of T cells in narcolepsy. Profiling relied on immunoSEQ multiplex PCR, and the TCRdb table lists in-frame clones only, not all of them. The data hold under 30,000 clones, with about 85% observed a single time. Sequenced input: CD45RA- memory CD4+ T cells from PBMCs. Receptor source: a human donor with narcolepsy. CDR3s include the opening cysteine and the closing phenylalanine or tryptophan. The D gene is left open where the match is weak. Expanded clones get a size class; other rows say once, few or many, or leave the size out.

TRBJ1-6 TRBD1 once TRBV27 TGTGCCAGCAGTTTAGACGCGGGACAGAATACGTATAATTCACCCCTCCACTTT CASSLDAGQNTYNSPLHF
TRBJ1-4 TRBD1 - TRBV30 TGTGCCTGGTTGACAGGGGGTAATGAAAAACTGTTTTTT CAWLTGGNEKLFF
TRBJ1-1 TRBD1 - TRBV6-6 TGTGCCAGCAGTGATCAGGGGGCGAAAACTGAAGCTTTCTTT CASSDQGAKTEAFF
TRBJ2-3 TRBD1 - TRBV5-1 TGCGCCAGCAGCTTGGGACAGGGGATCGGCACAGATACGCAGTATTTT CASSLGQGIGTDTQYF
TRBJ2-7 - - TRBV27 TGTGCCAGCAGCGGGACAACTAGTTTTTACGAGCAGTACTTC CASSGTTSFYEQYF
TRBJ2-6 - - TRBV6-5 TGTGCCAGCAGACTCGGCTCGGGCGGGGCCAACGTCCTGACTTTC CASRLGSGGANVLTF
TRBJ2-1 - - TRBV30 TGTGCCTGGAGGGGGGCTGAGCAGTTCTTC CAWRGAEQFF
TRBJ1-1 - few TRBV19 TGTGCCAGTAGGCTAGGGACCCTCCCGGACACTGAAGCTTTCTTT CASRLGTLPDTEAFF
TRBJ2-7 TRBD1 few TRBV7-2 TGTGCCAGCAGCTTCGGGACAGGGCCCTACGAGCAGTACTTC CASSFGTGPYEQYF
TRBJ1-3 - - TRBV9 TGTGCCAGCAGCGTCGGAAGTCCGGGAAACACCATATATTTT CASSVGSPGNTIYF
TRBJ2-3 TRBD1 - TRBV7-9 TGTGCCAGCAGCCGACAGGGGGCTTCCACAGATACGCAGTATTTT CASSRQGASTDTQYF
TRBJ2-7 - - TRBV2 TGTGCCAGCAGTAGGGGGGGGACAGCCCCCTACGAGCAGTACTTC CASSRGGTAPYEQYF
TRBJ2-2 TRBD2 few TRBV18 TGTGCCAGCTCACCACTACCAGCGGGGGGCCTTAACACCGGGGAGCTGTTTTTT CASSPLPAGGLNTGELFF
TRBJ1-4 - few TRBV9 TGTGCCAGCAGCGTCCGGGACACTCATGAAAAACTGTTTTTT CASSVRDTHEKLFF
TRBJ2-5 - few TRBV10-3 TGTGCCATCAGTGATGCAGGGACCGGGACCCAGTACTTC CAISDAGTGTQYF
TRBJ2-7 - - TRBV15 TGTGCCACCAGCAGAGATTGGGCCGAGCAGTACTTC CATSRDWAEQYF
TRBJ1-6 - - TRBV15 TGTGCCACCCGGTCGGCCCTCGGCAATTCACCCCTCCACTTT CATRSALGNSPLHF
TRBJ2-3 - - TRBV4-3 TGCGCCAGCAGCCAAGCACGCGGACTACCCCATCATCAGTATTTT CASSQARGLPHHQYF
TRBJ2-3 TRBD2 - TRBV4-2 TGTGCCAGCAGCCAAGCGGATTCGGGGGTAGCGGGGGACCTGAATACGCAGTATTTT CASSQADSGVAGDLNTQYF
TRBJ1-5 - once TRBV5-8 TGTGCCAGCAGCTCGGAGGGAGGCCCTCAGCCCCAGCATTTT CASSSEGGPQPQHF
TRBJ1-3 - - TRBV7-2 TGTGCCAGCAGCTTAGCCGGACGGCAGGGTATAGACACCATATATTTT CASSLAGRQGIDTIYF
TRBJ2-1 - - TRBV7-6 TGTGCCAGCAGCTTTTTACGGGGGGCGGGGAATGAGCAGTTCTTC CASSFLRGAGNEQFF
TRBJ1-2 TRBD1 once TRBV7-2 TGTGCCAGCAGCTTAGAGACGGGACAGGGCTATGGCTACACCTTC CASSLETGQGYGYTF
TRBJ1-2 - - TRBV6-5 TGTGCCAGCAGTCCCCGGACGGGCAACTATGGCTACACCTTC CASSPRTGNYGYTF
TRBJ1-4 - few TRBV6-6 TGTGCCAGCAGGCGACTCGAAATCGGGGAAAAACTGTTTTTT CASRRLEIGEKLFF
TRBJ2-1 - - TRBV5-6 TGTGCCAGCAGCTTGTTGGGGCCAGGGTACAATGAGCAGTTCTTC CASSLLGPGYNEQFF
TRBJ2-5 - - TRBV5-5 TGTGCCAGCAGGCCTCTTGGGGAGACCCAGTACTTC CASRPLGETQYF
TRBJ1-4 - - TRBV5-8 TGTGCCAGCAGCTTGGGGGGCTGGGCTAATGAAAAACTGTTTTTT CASSLGGWANEKLFF
TRBJ2-7 TRBD1 - TRBV27 TGTGCCAGCAGTCGGACAGGGTCTGGTATTAGCTCCTACGAGCAGTACTTC CASSRTGSGISSYEQYF
TRBJ2-7 - - TRBV6-1 TGTGCCAGCAGTGAGGAGTTCTCCTACGAGCAGTACTTC CASSEEFSYEQYF
TRBJ2-1 - - TRBV9 TGTGCCAGCAGCACACAGGGTAGACAAGACAATGAGCAGTTCTTC CASSTQGRQDNEQFF
TRBJ2-5 - - TRBV6-5 TGTGCCAGCAGTTCCGTCGGAGAGACCCAGTACTTC CASSSVGETQYF
TRBJ1-3 TRBD1 - TRBV12-5 TGTGCTAGTGGTTTGGGGGACAGCCTTATATATTTT CASGLGDSLIYF
TRBJ2-4 TRBD1 - TRBV2 TGTGCCAGCAGCGCACAGGGGGTGGGAGCCAAAAACATTCAGTACTTC CASSAQGVGAKNIQYF
TRBJ2-3 TRBD2 - TRBV7-9 TGTGCCAGCAGCTTAGGACCGGGGGGTGATACGCAGTATTTT CASSLGPGGDTQYF
TRBJ2-2 - - TRBV19 TGTGCCAGTAGTATTCGCACCGGGGAGCTGTTTTTT CASSIRTGELFF
TRBJ1-2 - - TRBV11-3 TGTGCCAGCAGCAACCGACAGGCTGATGGCTACACCTTC CASSNRQADGYTF
TRBJ1-6 - - TRBV4-3 TGCGCCAGCAGCACACCAGGCTATAATTCACCCCTCCACTTT CASSTPGYNSPLHF
TRBJ2-1 TRBD1 once TRBV10-3 TGTGCCATCAGCACAGGGGGCGCATTCAATGAGCAGTTCTTC CAISTGGAFNEQFF
TRBJ2-1 - - TRBV5-1 TGCGCCAGCAGCCCTGCTGGGGCCTACAATGAGCAGTTCTTC CASSPAGAYNEQFF
TRBJ1-2 TRBD1 - TRBV15 TGTGCCACCAGCAGAGATGGGACAGGGGAGGGCTACACCTTC CATSRDGTGEGYTF